This TCR beta chain was sequenced for a study of shared clonotypes between healthy human individuals. General study findings and limits: Non-shared clonotypes had lower generation probabilities than those shared by all four donors. The low donor count limited represented genetic and exposure-history diversity. In a few donors, approximately 5% of naive CD4 clonotypes appeared in common.

Concerning this clone: Its antigen is as yet unknown.

Assay runs were performed at deep level. The table came from immunoSEQ multiplex PCR; TCRdb's copy has only in-frame clones and leaves some out. The top ten hold 0.45% of the sample, which has roughly 1,500,000 clones, about 98% seen once. This clonotype was sampled from a man aged 30-40 years in good health. Specimen: naive CD4+ T cells sorted from blood. The subset here: CD45RA+ positively selected.

The DNA for the CDR3 is TGTGCCAGCAGTGTAGACGGGAAGATCGGGGAGCTGTTTTTT. Translation: CASSVDGKIGELFF. The chain is built from TRBV6-4 and TRBJ2-2, with D possibly TRBD2 on 5 matching bases. The CDR3 has 14 amino acids. The germline V gene has CDR1 MRHNA and CDR2 SNTAGT. Trimming removed 4 bases from V and 7 bases from J, with 13 bases in between.